The 25 T cell receptor beta chains presented below share a single source sample, sequenced in a study of blood T cells in healthy people across ages. For the second PCR, which ran for roughly 6 to 12 cycles, a sample-barcoded 5' primer and a J-beta primer mix were used. TCRdb independently ran MiXCR on the 5' RACE reads; one entry per CDR3 protein. The sample consists of 800,000 to 950,000 distinct CDR3 sequences, roughly 50% of them appearing once. Sequencing was carried out using blood. The receptors here all came from a man aged 30-40 years in good health.

About this clonotype: Germline is not matched at one junction end, which may reflect a read error. This chain joins TRBV20-1 and TRBJ2-2; possibly TRBD2 for D (7 bases). The germline gives CDR1 DFQATT, CDR2 SNEGSKA (reference sequence). This CDR3 has 14 residues. CDR3 region: CSVREGGEAGELFF. CDR3 coding DNA: TGCAGTGTTAGAGAGGGGGGGGAGGCCGGGGAGCTGTTTTTT.

J is TRBJ2-5 and V is TRBV27, with 9 bases that match TRBD2. The CDR3 runs to 15 residues. The trim removed 4 bases at V and 4 bases at J, leaving 7 bases unmatched. Looked up from germline, CDR1 is MNHEY and CDR2 is SMNVEV (reference sequence). The CDR3 coding sequence is TGTGCCAGCAGTTCTAGCGGGGCCGCGGGAGAGACCCAGTACTTC. Protein product: CASSSSGAAGETQYF.

The chain joins TRBV12-3 or TRBV12-4 to TRBJ2-7; D is possibly TRBD1 (6 bases). This CDR3 is 13 amino acids long. With 6 bases removed from V and 4 bases from J, the gap between germline ends came to 13 bases. The CDR3 region has the DNA TGTGCCAGCAGGCGGACAGAATATTACGAGCAGTACTTC. This encodes CASRRTEYYEQYF.

This clonotype has just a few counts. CDR3 nucleotides: TGTGCCAGCAGTTACTCTTTACGTGTGTGGGACACTGAAGCTTTCTTT. Encoded protein: CASSYSLRVWDTEAFF. The rearrangement links TRBV6-5 to TRBJ1-1, with D uncertain. The CDR3 has 16 amino acids. Per germline, CDR1 MNHEY and CDR2 SVGAGI. V lost 0 bases and J lost 3, with 14 bases in between.

The V gene is TRBV11-3, the J gene TRBJ2-1; TRBD2 matches at 10 bases. The CDR3 loop spans 16 amino acids. Germline lookup yields CDR1 SGHNT and CDR2 YENEEA. V was clipped by 1 base and J by 9 bases; unmatched bases: 9. CDR3 nucleotide sequence: TGTGCCAGCAGCTTAGTGGCTAGCGGGAGATTAGTTGAGCAGTTCTTC. Protein sequence: CASSLVASGRLVEQFF. The complete variable domain, with remaining parts taken from reference TRBV11-3 and TRBJ2-1, reads EAGVVQSPRYKIIEKKQPVAFWCNPISGHNTLYWYLQNLGQGPELLIRYENEEAVDDSQLPKDRFSAERLKGVDSTLKIQPAELGDSAVYLCASSLVASGRLVEQFFGPGTRLTVL.

Worth noting for this clonotype: One end of the junction fails to match germline, which may point to a read error. The V gene is TRBV6-5, the J gene TRBJ2-1, with 10 bases identical to TRBD2. Germline lookup yields CDR1 MNHEY and CDR2 SVGAGI. The length of the CDR3 is 16 residues. The CDR3 DNA reads TGTGCCAGCAGTTACGTAAGAACTAGCGGGGCTAATGAACAGTTCTTC. This codes for CASSYVRTSGANEQFF.

This clonotype has a count of ten or more. The chain recombines TRBV29-1 with TRBJ2-5; D is perhaps TRBD2 (5 bases). Trimming took off 1 base at V and 2 bases at J, with 11 bases between the two ends. This CDR3 comprises 14 residues. Germline V lookup: CDR1 SQVTM, CDR2 ANQGSEA. The CDR3 reads CSVEVPGWQETQYF. CDR3 DNA sequence: TGCAGCGTTGAAGTACCGGGGTGGCAAGAGACCCAGTACTTC.

This clonotype was seen more than once but under ten times. The chain's CDR3 is CASRQSGRETQYF. For the CDR3, the DNA is TGCGCCAGCAGACAGTCGGGTCGAGAGACCCAGTACTTC. The chain recombines TRBV5-1 with TRBJ2-5; D not resolved. The CDR3 sequence is 13 residues long. The V and J ends lost 5 bases and 4 bases respectively, with 12 bases between them. CDR1 and CDR2 from the germline V gene are SGHRS and YFSETQ.

With regard to this clonotype: A read error may produce the germline difference seen at one junction end. V and J are TRBV7-2 and TRBJ1-5; the D is unclear. CDR1 and CDR2 (germline): SGHTA, FQGNSA. The CDR3 runs to 15 residues. This CDR3 reads CASSLAPRSNQPQHF. In DNA, the CDR3 is TGTGCCAGCAGCCTAGCTCCAAGGAGCAATCAGCCCCAGCATTTT.

The genes are TRBV7-2 and TRBJ1-5; D possibly corresponds to TRBD1 (5 bases). CDR1 is SGHTA and CDR2 is FQGNSA in the germline V gene. V shed 5 bases and J shed 7 bases, with 18 bases lying between them. The CDR3 is 15 amino acids. The CDR3 nucleotides read TGTGCCAGCAGCCTCCTCGGGGGAGGAGAACAGCCCCAGCATTTT. It yields the protein CASSLLGGGEQPQHF.

The chain recombines TRBV10-3 with TRBJ2-7, with D perhaps matching TRBD1 or TRBD2 (5 bases each). V lost 3 bases and J 5 bases, leaving 17 bases between the germline ends. Looked up from germline, CDR1 is ENHRY and CDR2 is SYGVKD. The CDR3 has 15 amino acids. The CDR3 loop is CAISDPDMRVNEQYF. The CDR3 DNA is TGTGCCATCAGTGACCCGGACATGCGGGTCAACGAGCAGTACTTC.

Written as DNA, the CDR3 is TGTGCCAGCAGTGAACCGGGGAAGCAGTACTTC. Amino acid sequence: CASSEPGKQYF. The chain combines TRBV2 with TRBJ2-7; D perhaps matches TRBD2 (5 bases). Deletions cut 2 bases from V and 8 bases from J, with 7 bases between. The germline V gene has CDR1 SNHLY and CDR2 FYNNEI. This CDR3 has 11 residues.

The V gene is TRBV7-2, the J gene TRBJ2-3; 10 nucleotides match TRBD1. The CDR3 runs 15 residues. CDR1 is SGHTA and CDR2 is FQGNSA in the germline V gene. The trim removed 4 bases at V and 2 bases at J, leaving 3 bases unmatched. The CDR3 spells CASSSDRGVTDTQYF. The CDR3 nucleotides are TGTGCCAGCAGCTCGGACAGGGGGGTCACAGATACGCAGTATTTT.

This clonotype was counted ten times or more. The chain joins TRBV29-1 to TRBJ1-6, with 7 bases matching TRBD1. The CDR3 runs to 13 residues. From germline, CDR1 is SQVTM and CDR2 ANQGSEA. DNA of the CDR3: TGCAGTTGCCGGGACAGTCGTAATTCACCCCTCCACTTT. Residues: CSCRDSRNSPLHF.

Of note for this clonotype: A much larger clone lies a single base off, so this may be a read error. The chain combines TRBV28 with TRBJ2-7, with D unclear. Per the germline V gene, CDR1 is MDHEN and CDR2 is SYDVKM. The CDR3 is made up of 13 amino acids. The CDR3 loop reads CASSLDGAYKQYF. In nucleotides, the CDR3 is TGTGCCAGCAGTTTAGACGGAGCCTACAAGCAGTACTTC.

This sequence joins TRBV7-2 and TRBJ2-1; 9 nucleotides match TRBD1. The CDR3 has 14 amino acids. Germline V gives CDR1 SGHTA, CDR2 FQGNSA. J was trimmed by 5 bases and V by 3 bases; bases with no gene match: 2. DNA for the CDR3: TGTGCCAGCAGCTTGGACAGGGGAGACAATGAGCAGTTCTTC. Amino acids: CASSLDRGDNEQFF.

This chain links TRBV5-1 with TRBJ1-4; possible D gene TRBD1, 6 bases. The V end was cut by 0 bases, the J end by 4 bases, with 10 bases between. This CDR3 contains 15 residues. Germline CDR1 SGHRS, CDR2 YFSETQ. DNA of the CDR3: TGCGCCAGCAGCTTGGATCAGGGGATTAATGAAAAACTGTTTTTT. Its protein is CASSLDQGINEKLFF.

The J gene is TRBJ2-1, the V gene TRBV5-5; maybe TRBD1 (6 bases). Germline lookup yields CDR1 SGHKS and CDR2 YYEKEE (reference sequence). V lost 0 bases, J lost 8 bases, and 15 bases lay in between. The CDR3 consists of 15 residues. The DNA of the CDR3 is TGTGCCAGCAGCTTGGACAGGGCGATTTTCGATGAGCAGTTCTTC. The encoded protein is CASSLDRAIFDEQFF.

This clonotype has at least ten counts. The chain uses TRBV28 and TRBJ2-3, with 12 bases aligning to TRBD2. CDR3 length equals 16 residues. The V and J ends lost 3 bases and 5 bases, in that order; junction bases with no gene match: 6. The germline V gene encodes CDR1 MDHEN and CDR2 SYDVKM. CDR3 sequence: CASSFSSGGARDTQYF. CDR3 DNA: TGTGCCAGCAGTTTTTCTAGCGGGGGGGCCAGAGATACGCAGTATTTT.

The chain carries TRBV7-2 and TRBJ1-1, with TRBD1 matching over 7 bases. CDR3 length: 13 residues. The trim removed 5 bases at V and 6 bases at J, leaving 6 bases unmatched. In germline, CDR1 is SGHTA, CDR2 FQGNSA. The CDR3 DNA is TGTGCCAGCAGCACGGACAGGTTCGCTGAAGCTTTCTTT. It is translated as CASSTDRFAEAFF. Full variable domain (outside the CDR3, taken from reference TRBV7-2 and TRBJ1-1): GAGVSQSPSNKVTEKGKDVELRCDPISGHTALYWYRQSLGQGLEFLIYFQGNSAPDKSGLPSDRFSAERTGGSVSTLTIQRTQQEDSAVYLCASSTDRFAEAFFGQGTRLTVV.

This clonotype was counted between two and nine times. The chain combines TRBV9 with TRBJ2-3; TRBD2 matches at 8 bases. Germline trimming cut 3 bases from V and 2 bases from J; bases unmatched to any gene: 8. The CDR3 is 16 amino acids. Germline CDR1 and CDR2: SGDLS and YYNGEE. The CDR3 spells CASSGGLALHTDTQYF. DNA for the CDR3: TGTGCCAGCAGCGGCGGACTAGCCCTACACACAGATACGCAGTATTTT.

The V gene is TRBV28, the J gene TRBJ1-4; TRBD1 agrees at 12 bases. J lost 8 bases, V lost 5 bases, and 6 bases had no gene match. CDR3 length: 15 residues. CDR1 is MDHEN, CDR2 SYDVKM, per germline. The CDR3 sequence: CASSTSGTGGEKLFF. CDR3 nucleotides: TGTGCCAGCAGTACCTCCGGGACAGGGGGCGAAAAACTGTTTTTT.

This clonotype was counted between two and nine times. CDR3 protein: CASSYPRFGQGYAKNIQYF. Written as DNA, the CDR3 is TGTGCCAGCAGTTACCCTAGATTCGGACAGGGGTACGCCAAAAACATTCAGTACTTC. The chain has TRBV6-5 and TRBJ2-4; 9 bases are shared with TRBD1. The germline V gene has CDR1 MNHEY and CDR2 SVGAGI. With 2 bases clipped from V and 1 base from J, the junction kept 12 bases outside the gene matches. This CDR3 is built from 19 residues.

The genes are TRBV4-3 and TRBJ2-2, with 9 bases that match TRBD1. The CDR3 is 16 amino acids. The ends lost 2 bases at V and 6 bases at J; junction bases unmatched: 7. Germline-derived CDR1 and CDR2 are LGHNA and YSLEER. This CDR3 reads CASSQSHRGQAGELFF. The CDR3 DNA reads TGCGCCAGCAGCCAATCTCACAGGGGGCAGGCCGGGGAGCTGTTTTTT.

This clonotype showed up many times. This rearrangement joins TRBV7-9 to TRBJ2-7; D is unclear. Between the trimmed V and J ends, which lost 1 base and 11 bases, there was a span of 15 bases. CDR3 length equals 13 residues. The germline gives CDR1 SEHNR, CDR2 FQNEAQ (reference sequence). CDR3 sequence reads: CASSLETAFHKYF. The CDR3 DNA follows: TGTGCCAGCAGCTTAGAAACGGCCTTCCACAAGTACTTC.